This T cell receptor (beta chain) was found in a study of blood T cell repertoires in COVID-19 (TCRdb year 2020). Broadly, across the study: Collaborator samples came from the United States, Italy and Spain and covered acute and convalescent phases of COVID-19. The sample metadata nearly always contained a de-identified subject ID, COVID-19 status, age in years and sex. The material from the prospective study consisted of cDNA or gDNA derived from T cells, B-cell-depleted T cells, or PBMCs. Subjects who had been exposed to COVID-19, were actively infected with it, or had recovered from it provided the deeply sampled blood TCRbeta repertoires that made up the dataset. HLA class I and class II types, where available, came from metadata supplied by the sample provider rather than from assay-based typing. The repertoires were made available in a free public database intended to serve as a resource for research on the immune response to SARS-CoV-2. The samples were drawn from two sources: the first 160 participants of the ongoing ImmuneRACE study, and 1,200 or so subjects contributed by 6 global collaborators.

TCRbeta CDR3 regions were amplified from genomic DNA using the immunoSEQ Assay, a bias-controlled multiplex PCR. As for the authors' bioinformatics: The number of nucleated cells in each sample was estimated from the amplification of reference gene primers within the assay. To quantify the absolute abundance of each unique TCRbeta CDR3 rearrangement, sequence reads were collapsed and filtered. For each sample, productive Simpson clonality was calculated as the square root of Simpson's diversity index across productive rearrangements. The table comes from immuneACCESS by way of TCRdb, which keeps in-frame sequences with V and J called. Part of the clones is missing from these tables; in studies checked, under half for an unresolved V gene and the rest for unknown reasons. For V, J and clone size, that table is used; D and trimming come from the DNA. Recorded for this sample are 140,000 to 150,000 clones; roughly 79% of them occurred a single time. The ten largest clones capture over 6.5% of the sample.

Overall results and qualifications from the work: The amount of clinical and demographic metadata varied by source and participant and was provided uncurated.

On this clone: No cognate antigen has been identified for it. Base quality data are lacking; no much larger clone is found one base away.

In the germline V gene, CDR1 corresponds to SGHAT and CDR2 to FQNNGV. Reading from cysteine to phenylalanine, the CDR3 counts 15 amino acids. The entry retains the CDR3 DNA only, 45 bases that are in frame from base 1. Clipping removes 5 bases from V and 5 bases from J, with 10 as the unmatched junction base count. Whole blood was collected in K2EDTA tubes by collaborating institutions according to the institutions' own protocols. For TCRbeta analysis, collaborator samples were shipped as frozen whole blood, as isolated PBMCs, or as DNA extracted from either sample type. The sample consisted of peripheral blood. The rearranged segments are TRBV11-2 and TRBJ2-3, with 7 bases aligning to TRBD2. The sequence came from a man aged 50-60 years with active or convalescent COVID-19. The DNA sequence reads TGTGCCAGCAGCCTCGGGGGAGGGCGGGGAGATACGCAGTATTTT. This yields the protein CASSLGGGRGDTQYF.